This T cell receptor beta chain is drawn from a study of blood T cell repertoires in COVID-19. Study-level information: T cells, B-cell-depleted T cells, or PBMCs supplied cDNA or gDNA.

This CDR3 has 13 amino acids. After removal of 4 bases from V and 7 bases from J, the junction contained 6 bases not matched to a gene. Germline-derived CDR1 and CDR2 are LNHDA and SQIVND (reference sequence). This clone was seen a few times. The assay was immunoSEQ multiplex PCR, and TCRdb's table has in-frame clones only and misses some. Among about 64,000 clones listed, about four fifths were seen once. The sample consisted of peripheral blood. This receptor was obtained from a human donor in a cohort sampled during active COVID-19. The rearrangement uses TRBV19 and TRBJ1-2, with 7 bases identical to TRBD1. The CDR3 reads CASSTPDRRGYTF. In nucleotides, the CDR3 is TGTGCCAGTAGTACCCCGGACAGGCGTGGCTACACCTTC.